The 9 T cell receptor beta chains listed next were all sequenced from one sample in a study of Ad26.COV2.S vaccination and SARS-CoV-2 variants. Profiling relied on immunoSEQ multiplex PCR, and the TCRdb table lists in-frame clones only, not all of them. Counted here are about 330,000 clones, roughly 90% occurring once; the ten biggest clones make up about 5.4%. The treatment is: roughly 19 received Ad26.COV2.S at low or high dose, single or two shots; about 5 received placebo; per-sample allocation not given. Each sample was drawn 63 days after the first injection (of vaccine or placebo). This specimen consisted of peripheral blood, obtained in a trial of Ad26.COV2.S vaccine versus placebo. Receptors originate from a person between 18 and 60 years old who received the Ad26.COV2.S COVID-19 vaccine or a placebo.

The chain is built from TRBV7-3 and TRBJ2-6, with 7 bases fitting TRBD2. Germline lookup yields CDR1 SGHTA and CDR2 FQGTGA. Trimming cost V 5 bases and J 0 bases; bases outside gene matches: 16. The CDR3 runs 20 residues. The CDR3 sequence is CASSLLAVLSPLSGANVLTF. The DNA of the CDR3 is TGTGCCAGCAGCCTTCTAGCGGTATTGTCCCCTCTCTCTGGGGCCAACGTCCTGACTTTC. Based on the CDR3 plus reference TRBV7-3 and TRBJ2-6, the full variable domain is GAGVSQTPSNKVTEKGKYVELRCDPISGHTALYWYRQSLGQGPEFLIYFQGTGAADDSGLPNDRFFAVRPEGSVSTLKIQRTERGDSAVYLCASSLLAVLSPLSGANVLTFGAGSRLTVL.

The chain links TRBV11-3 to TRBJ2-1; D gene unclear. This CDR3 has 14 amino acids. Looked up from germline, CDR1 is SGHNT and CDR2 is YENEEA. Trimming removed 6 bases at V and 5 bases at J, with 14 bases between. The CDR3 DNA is TGTGCCAGCAGACTGAGGCACCGCGACAATGAGCAGTTCTTC. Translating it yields CASRLRHRDNEQFF.

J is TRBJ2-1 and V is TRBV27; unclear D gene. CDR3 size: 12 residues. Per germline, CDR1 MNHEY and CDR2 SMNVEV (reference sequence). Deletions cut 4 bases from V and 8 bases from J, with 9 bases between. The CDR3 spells CASSSLKDEQFF. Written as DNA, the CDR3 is TGTGCCAGCAGTTCATTAAAGGATGAGCAGTTCTTC.

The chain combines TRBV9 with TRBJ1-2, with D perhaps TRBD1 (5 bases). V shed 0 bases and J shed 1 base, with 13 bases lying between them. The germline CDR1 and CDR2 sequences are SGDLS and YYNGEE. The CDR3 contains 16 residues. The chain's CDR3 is CASSVGGTKVNYGYTF. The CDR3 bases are TGTGCCAGCAGCGTAGGGGGCACCAAAGTTAACTATGGCTACACCTTC.

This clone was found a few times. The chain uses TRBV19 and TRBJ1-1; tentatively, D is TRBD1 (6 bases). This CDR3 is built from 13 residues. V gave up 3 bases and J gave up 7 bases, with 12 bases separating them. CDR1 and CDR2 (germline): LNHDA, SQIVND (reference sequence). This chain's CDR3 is CASSIDRRFEAFF. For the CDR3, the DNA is TGTGCCAGTAGTATCGACAGGAGATTTGAAGCTTTCTTT.

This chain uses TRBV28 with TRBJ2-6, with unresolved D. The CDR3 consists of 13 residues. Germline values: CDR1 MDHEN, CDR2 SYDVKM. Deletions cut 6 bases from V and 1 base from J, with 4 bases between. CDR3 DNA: TGTGCCAGCAGATTGTCTGGGGCCAACGTCCTGACTTTC. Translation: CASRLSGANVLTF.

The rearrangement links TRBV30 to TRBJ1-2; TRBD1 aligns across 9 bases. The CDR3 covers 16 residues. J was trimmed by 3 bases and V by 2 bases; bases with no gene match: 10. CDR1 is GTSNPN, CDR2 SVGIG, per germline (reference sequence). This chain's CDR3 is CAWSLGTGPEDYGYTF. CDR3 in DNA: TGTGCCTGGAGTCTAGGGACAGGGCCCGAGGACTATGGCTACACCTTC.

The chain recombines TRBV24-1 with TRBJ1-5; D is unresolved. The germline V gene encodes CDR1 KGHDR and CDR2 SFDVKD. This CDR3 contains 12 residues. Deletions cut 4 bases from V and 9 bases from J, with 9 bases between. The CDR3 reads CATSDPMGPQHF. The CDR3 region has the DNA TGTGCCACCAGTGACCCAATGGGGCCCCAGCATTTT.

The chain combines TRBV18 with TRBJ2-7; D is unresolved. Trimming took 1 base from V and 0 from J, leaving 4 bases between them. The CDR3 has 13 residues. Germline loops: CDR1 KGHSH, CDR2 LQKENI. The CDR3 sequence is CASSPHSSYEQYV. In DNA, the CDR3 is TGTGCCAGCTCACCACACAGCTCCTACGAGCAGTACGTC.